These T cell receptor beta chains were read from a single sample in a study of blood T cell repertoires in COVID-19. Assay: immunoSEQ multiplex PCR; the TCRdb copy retains only in-frame clones and omits some. The table has about 36,000 clones, over 75% seen once. The sequencing input was peripheral blood. The origin of the receptors is a human donor in a cohort sampled during active COVID-19. CDR3s leave out the opening cysteine and the closing phenylalanine or tryptophan. Fields, in order: V gene, CDR3 protein.

V gene: TRBV5-1; CDR3 protein: ASSLGGQGETEAF
V gene: TRBV6-4; CDR3 protein: ASSSGLAGGADTQY
V gene: TRBV30; CDR3 protein: AWSVREADTQY
V gene: TRBV11-2; CDR3 protein: ASSLTQGQSRQKLF
V gene: TRBV5-4; CDR3 protein: ASSYPGQGLSGYT
V gene: TRBV7-3; CDR3 protein: ASSPAGGPLYEQY
V gene: TRBV12-3/TRBV12-4; CDR3 protein: ASSPRRWTEAF
V gene: TRBV19; CDR3 protein: ASSLTGNSKNIQY
V gene: TRBV9; CDR3 protein: ASSVRSLSGELF
V gene: TRBV12-3/TRBV12-4; CDR3 protein: ASSWTGGQPQH
V gene: TRBV11-2; CDR3 protein: ASSLVGPNEQF
V gene: TRBV11-2; CDR3 protein: ASSLGRTKTEQY
V gene: TRBV5-4; CDR3 protein: ASSGRTSGSFGEQF
V gene: TRBV9; CDR3 protein: ASSVVGDKDEQF
V gene: TRBV5-1; CDR3 protein: ASSFTSAGTDTQY
V gene: TRBV19; CDR3 protein: ASSRDRVAELF
V gene: TRBV5-1; CDR3 protein: ASSSGGGNNEQF
V gene: TRBV3-1/TRBV3-2; CDR3 protein: ASSLSHTNTEAF
V gene: TRBV30; CDR3 protein: AWRPGLAPYNEQF
V gene: TRBV28; CDR3 protein: ASSPPLSGYT
V gene: TRBV5-4; CDR3 protein: ASSVGTPGKAF
V gene: TRBV28; CDR3 protein: ASSFSSSLDTIY
V gene: TRBV7-9; CDR3 protein: ASSSTSLFGESNQPQH
V gene: TRBV5-4; CDR3 protein: ASSHGTERTDTQY
V gene: TRBV19; CDR3 protein: ASSIDTRNTQY
V gene: TRBV5-4; CDR3 protein: ASSRLSSYEQY
V gene: TRBV9; CDR3 protein: ASSVGRNGGTGELF
V gene: TRBV28; CDR3 protein: ASSRQGLGTDTQY
V gene: TRBV27; CDR3 protein: ASRDGGGFRYTQY
V gene: TRBV3-1/TRBV3-2; CDR3 protein: ASSHPSDRKKNIQY
V gene: TRBV6-4; CDR3 protein: ASSTGTAMGTQY
V gene: TRBV18; CDR3 protein: ASSPRGLAGRGEQF
V gene: TRBV11-3; CDR3 protein: ASSHRRAYNEQF
V gene: TRBV3-1/TRBV3-2; CDR3 protein: ASSQRGVKNIQY
V gene: TRBV29-1; CDR3 protein: SVGSGGPTDTQY
V gene: TRBV11-2; CDR3 protein: ASSPRVGSGNEQF
V gene: TRBV6-5; CDR3 protein: ASSRQTLNTEAF
V gene: TRBV28; CDR3 protein: ASSLARVGEKLF
V gene: TRBV5-1; CDR3 protein: ASSLVAGMNTEAF
V gene: TRBV6-5; CDR3 protein: ASSGAGGTDTQY
V gene: TRBV3-1/TRBV3-2; CDR3 protein: ASSLSGRAGNEQF
V gene: TRBV5-8; CDR3 protein: ASSLDRGVDTQY
V gene: TRBV7-2; CDR3 protein: ASSSRTSGSSYNEQF
V gene: TRBV5-1; CDR3 protein: ASNSGQVQETQY
V gene: TRBV28; CDR3 protein: ASSLEGPAAGEKLF
V gene: TRBV20-1; CDR3 protein: SASISGRVYEQY
V gene: TRBV7-3; CDR3 protein: ASSFLGQGISEAF
V gene: TRBV5-4; CDR3 protein: ASSTRQGDTEKLF
V gene: TRBV18; CDR3 protein: ASSPPSSYEQY